The T cell receptor (beta chain) under discussion was sequenced for a study of cytomegalovirus exposure and HLA in healthy donors. On the study more broadly: Unique TCRs numbering roughly 85 million, obtained from HLA-typed donors, made up an early data release. General study results and limits: As a later analysis revealed, most CMV-associated TCR beta chains appeared HLA-restricted. In presence/absence analyses, roughly uniform sequencing depth across donors was assumed.

The CDR3 contains 15 residues. The germline V and J ends were trimmed by 6 bases and 4 bases, with 18 bases remaining between them. The V gene's germline CDR1 is SNHLY and CDR2 FYNNEI. Worth noting for this clone: Antigen unknown.

The study ran its PCR with 60 Vbeta and 13 Jbeta primers. Method: immunoSEQ multiplex PCR; TCRdb's copy keeps in-frame clones and lacks some. This sample yields some 150,000 clones, of which 77% are seen a single time; 1.1% to 1.5% belongs to the top ten. Sequencing was carried out using PBMCs. This receptor was obtained from a woman aged 40 to 50 in good health and CMV-seronegative. V is TRBV2 and J is TRBJ1-1, with a possible D match to TRBD1 (6 bases). The CDR3 nucleotides are TGTGCCAGCAGAGAACAACAGGGTGGTGGCACTGAAGCTTTCTTT. Translation gives CASREQQGGGTEAFF. The full variable domain, with the rest looked up from reference TRBV2 and TRBJ1-1, is EPEVTQTPSHQVTQMGQEVILRCVPISNHLYFYWYRQILGQKVEFLVSFYNNEISEKSEIFDDQFSVERPDGSNFTLKIRSTKLEDSAMYFCASREQQGGGTEAFFGQGTRLTVV.